Shown below are 29 T cell receptor beta chains from a single sample sequenced in a study of shared clonotypes between healthy human individuals. Naive-designated CD8 cells lacked CD45RO, were positively enriched for CCR7, and omitted terminally differentiated effector memory CD45RA+ cells. The assay was immunoSEQ multiplex PCR, and TCRdb's table has in-frame clones only and misses some. Found here are over 2,000,000 clones, approximately 92% of them singletons; the top ten hold more than 1.5%. Sequenced material: naive CD8+ T cells from PBMCs. Receptors originate from a man aged 18 to 29 in good health. Some clones in this sample may be carry-over from other donors' samples.

A note on this clone: At one end, the junction sequence differs from germline, possibly due to a read error. This sequence joins TRBV11-2 and TRBJ1-3; perhaps TRBD1 as D (5 bases). The CDR3 spans 13 residues. The germline CDR1 and CDR2 sequences are SGHAT and FQNNGV. CDR3 protein: CASVGGSGNTIYF. Written as DNA, the CDR3 is TGTGCCAGCGTGGGGGGGTCTGGGAACACCATATATTTT. Full variable domain (outside the CDR3, taken from reference TRBV11-2 and TRBJ1-3): EAGVAQSPRYKIIEKRQSVAFWCNPISGHATLYWYQQILGQGPKLLIQFQNNGVVDDSQLPKDRFSAERLKGVDSTLKIQPAKLEDSAVYLCASVGGSGNTIYFGEGSWLTVV.

The rearrangement uses TRBV13 and TRBJ1-5; D is uncertain. Germline CDR1 PRHDT, CDR2 FYEKMQ (reference sequence). Trimming stripped 1 base from V and 4 bases from J, with 2 bases between. This CDR3 has 12 amino acids. The CDR3 spells CASSLDNQPQHF. CDR3 sequence (DNA): TGTGCCAGCAGCTTAGATAATCAGCCCCAGCATTTT.

The J gene is TRBJ2-3, the V gene TRBV19; D remains unclear. There are 15 residues in the CDR3. Between the trimmed V and J ends, which lost 7 bases and 6 bases, there was a span of 20 bases. CDR1 is LNHDA and CDR2 is SQIVND in the germline V gene (reference sequence). In nucleotides, the CDR3 is TGTGCCAGTACGTTCCGGGCCCACACCTCCGATACGCAGTATTTT. It codes for CASTFRAHTSDTQYF.

The chain carries TRBV27 and TRBJ1-2; maybe TRBD1 (6 bases). Germline CDR1 reads MNHEY; CDR2 reads SMNVEV (reference sequence). The CDR3 is 14 amino acids. Trimming took 4 bases from V and 7 from J, leaving 16 bases between them. CDR3 region: CASSYLPGESGYTF. In DNA form, the CDR3 reads TGTGCCAGCAGTTACCTACCAGGGGAGAGTGGCTACACCTTC.

J is TRBJ2-7 and V is TRBV4-3; D perhaps matches TRBD2 (5 bases). The V gene lost 0 bases and the J gene lost 4 bases, with 13 bases spanning the gap. The germline V gene encodes CDR1 LGHNA and CDR2 YSLEER. The length of the CDR3 is 15 residues. CDR3 in DNA: TGCGCCAGCAGCCAAGATAGCCTAGCTAGGTACGAGCAGTACTTC. Translating gives CASSQDSLARYEQYF.

The CDR3: CASRHYGYTF. CDR3 in DNA: TGTGCCAGCAGACACTATGGCTACACCTTC. This chain joins TRBV25-1 and TRBJ1-2; unclear D gene. The CDR3 is 10 amino acids. V was shortened by 6 bases and J by 3 bases, with 2 bases between the two germline ends. Germline assignment: CDR1 MGHDK and CDR2 SYGVNS.

Of note for this clone: Different DNA sequences within this sample yield the same CDR3. The V and J genes are TRBV28 and TRBJ1-1, with D possibly TRBD1 on 5 matching bases. V was clipped by 6 bases and J by 1 base, with 9 bases between them. This CDR3 is 13 amino acids long. The germline gives CDR1 MDHEN, CDR2 SYDVKM. This CDR3 reads CASSPGPNTEAFF. The CDR3 coding sequence is TGTGCCAGCAGCCCGGGGCCGAACACTGAAGCTTTCTTT.

The rearrangement links TRBV7-2 to TRBJ1-2; D uncertain. CDR1 and CDR2 (germline): SGHTA, FQGNSA. V was trimmed by 2 bases and J by 8 bases, leaving 21 bases between them. The CDR3 spans 16 residues. The CDR3 region has the DNA TGTGCCAGCAGCTTAATCGGACGCACAACTGTCTACGGCTACACCTTC. This encodes CASSLIGRTTVYGYTF.

CDR3 sequence: CASSSYVGANVLTF. The CDR3 nucleotides read TGTGCCAGCAGCTCGTACGTGGGGGCCAACGTCCTGACTTTC. The chain uses TRBV7-9 and TRBJ2-6; D remains ambiguous. Trimming took 4 bases from V and 4 from J, leaving 8 bases between them. The CDR3 has 14 residues. CDR1 and CDR2 from the germline V gene are SEHNR and FQNEAQ (reference sequence).

The rearrangement joins TRBV4-2 to TRBJ2-5; 9 bases align to TRBD2. Germline-derived CDR1 and CDR2 are LGHNA and YNFKEQ. The CDR3 contains 16 residues. V trimming: 7 bases; J trimming: 0 bases; junction bases outside the gene matches: 9. The CDR3 reads CASTQSAGGYQETQYF. The CDR3, as DNA: TGTGCCAGCACTCAGTCGGCGGGAGGGTACCAAGAGACCCAGTACTTC.

The gene calls are TRBV7-2 and TRBJ1-2; 10 bases are shared with TRBD1. Unmatched junction bases numbered 11, after V lost 4 bases and J lost 3 bases. Germline V lookup: CDR1 SGHTA, CDR2 FQGNSA. The CDR3 is made up of 17 amino acids. As DNA, the CDR3 is TGTGCCAGCAGCTACACCGGGACAGGGGCCATATACTATGGCTACACCTTC. The encoded protein is CASSYTGTGAIYYGYTF.

A note on this clone: The sample holds other DNA sequences that translate to the same CDR3. The chain carries TRBV27 and TRBJ2-7, with D perhaps matching TRBD1 or TRBD2 (5 bases each). CDR1 and CDR2 (germline): MNHEY, SMNVEV (reference sequence). The germline V and J ends were trimmed by 4 bases and 4 bases, with 11 bases remaining between them. The CDR3 consists of 13 residues. The CDR3 protein is CASSWGSRYEQYF. CDR3 nucleotides: TGTGCCAGCAGTTGGGGGTCTCGGTACGAGCAGTACTTC.

The chain uses TRBV9 and TRBJ2-7; tentatively, D is TRBD2 (5 bases). Trimming removed 0 bases at V and 0 bases at J, with 13 bases between. The CDR3 loop spans 16 amino acids. CDR1 and CDR2 (germline): SGDLS, YYNGEE. The CDR3 sequence is CASSVADGVSSYEQYF. The CDR3 DNA follows: TGTGCCAGCAGCGTAGCCGACGGGGTAAGCTCCTACGAGCAGTACTTC.

The sample holds one count of this clone. This chain links TRBV7-6 with TRBJ2-7, with TRBD1 matching 7 bases. The CDR3 runs to 13 residues. CDR1 and CDR2 (germline): SGHVS, FNYEAQ. J lost 6 bases, V lost 8 bases, and 10 bases had no gene match. CDR3 in DNA: TGTGCCAGCTCAGCCACGCCAGGGGGCGAGCAGTACTTC. Residues: CASSATPGGEQYF.

The gene calls are TRBV27 and TRBJ2-5; TRBD2 is a possible D gene (5 bases). The V end was cut by 5 bases, the J end by 5 bases, with 12 bases between. The V gene's germline CDR1 is MNHEY and CDR2 SMNVEV (reference sequence). The CDR3 is 13 amino acids. CDR3 nucleotides: TGTGCCAGCAGTACCGGGATCAGGGAGACCCAGTACTTC. This gives the protein CASSTGIRETQYF.

The chain uses TRBV9 and TRBJ2-3; D is uncertain. CDR1 and CDR2 (germline): SGDLS, YYNGEE. The V end was cut by 0 bases, the J end by 6 bases, with 8 bases between. This CDR3 region has 13 residues. The CDR3 reads CASSVVGEDTQYF. The CDR3 DNA follows: TGTGCCAGCAGCGTAGTAGGTGAGGATACGCAGTATTTT.

This chain connects TRBV28 to TRBJ2-7, with TRBD2 as a possible D gene (6 bases). In germline, CDR1 is MDHEN, CDR2 SYDVKM. There are 17 residues in the CDR3. V was trimmed by 2 bases and J by 4 bases, leaving 21 bases between them. In DNA form, the CDR3 reads TGTGCCAGCAGTTTAGCCCGGAGTAGCGGAAGACCTTACGAGCAGTACTTC. This gives the protein CASSLARSSGRPYEQYF.

This clone came up once. The chain uses TRBV7-9 and TRBJ2-2; D gene unclear. Germline-derived CDR1 and CDR2 are SEHNR and FQNEAQ (reference sequence). The CDR3 consists of 16 residues. Trimming shortened V by 7 bases and J by 1 base, and 16 bases separated the two germline ends. The DNA of the CDR3 is TGTGCCAGCACCAGGTTGGTGGAACAGAACACCGGGGAGCTGTTTTTT. This sequence encodes CASTRLVEQNTGELFF.

The DNA for the CDR3 is TGCAGCGTTGAACGGGCAAACAGGATCACCTACAATGAGCAGTTCTTC. Protein sequence: CSVERANRITYNEQFF. This chain uses TRBV29-1 with TRBJ2-1; weak D call: TRBD1 (5 bases). Germline V gene lookup returns CDR1 SQVTM and CDR2 ANQGSEA. V lost 2 bases and J 2 bases, leaving 16 bases between the germline ends. The CDR3 is made up of 16 amino acids.

The V call is TRBV5-5, the J call TRBJ1-1, with D possibly being TRBD1 (5 bases). V gave up 3 bases and J gave up 0 bases, with 24 bases separating them. The germline CDR1 and CDR2 sequences are SGHKS and YYEKEE (reference sequence). The CDR3 is 19 amino acids. CDR3 residues: CASSSLWGDGDVLNTEAFF. The CDR3, as DNA: TGTGCCAGCAGCTCCCTTTGGGGGGACGGCGACGTGTTGAACACTGAAGCTTTCTTT.

V is TRBV27 and J is TRBJ2-1; weak D call: TRBD1 (6 bases). CDR1 is MNHEY, CDR2 SMNVEV, per germline (reference sequence). The CDR3 is 16 amino acids. The V gene lost 6 bases and the J gene lost 2 bases, with 17 bases spanning the gap. The CDR3 is CASREQGRSTYNEQFF. The CDR3 DNA is TGTGCCAGCAGGGAACAGGGACGATCAACCTACAATGAGCAGTTCTTC.

V and J are TRBV28 and TRBJ2-3, with D possibly matching TRBD1 (6 bases). The CDR3 is 13 residues long. The germline CDR1 and CDR2 sequences are MDHEN and SYDVKM. The ends were cut back, 2 bases at V and 7 bases at J, with 10 bases in the middle. CDR3 nucleotides: TGTGCCAGCAGTTTAGGACGGGACAATACGCAGTATTTT. Its translation: CASSLGRDNTQYF.

CDR3 sequence (DNA): TGCGCCAGCAGCCGCAGTATTGGACAGTTGTCCTACGAGCAGTACTTC. This sequence encodes CASSRSIGQLSYEQYF. J is TRBJ2-7 and V is TRBV4-3; D perhaps matches TRBD1 (6 bases). Germline CDR1 reads LGHNA; CDR2 reads YSLEER. The CDR3 has 16 residues. Trimming removed 4 bases from V and 1 base from J, with 17 bases in between.

On this clone itself: Its ends do not fully match the called genes, so a read error is possible. The genes are TRBV6-1 and TRBJ1-2; 8 bases line up with TRBD1. This CDR3 comprises 13 residues. CDR1 is MNHNS, CDR2 SASEGT, per germline. The CDR3 here is CASIGQGGYRYTF. The CDR3 region has the DNA TGTGCCAGCATTGGACAGGGTGGCTATCGCTACACCTTC.

CDR3 residues: CASTSWDRGYEQYF. The CDR3 nucleotides read TGTGCCAGCACTAGTTGGGACAGGGGATACGAGCAGTACTTC. V usage is TRBV27 and J usage is TRBJ2-7; TRBD1 aligns across 10 bases. V lost 7 bases and J lost 4; bases outside the gene matches: 7. CDR3 length: 14 amino acids. Per the germline V gene, CDR1 is MNHEY and CDR2 is SMNVEV (reference sequence).

The chain employs TRBV27 and TRBJ2-7; the D is unclear. The CDR3 extends over 15 amino acids. Germline V gene sequence: CDR1 MNHEY, CDR2 SMNVEV (reference sequence). V lost 0 bases and J 1 base, leaving 10 bases between the germline ends. For the CDR3, the DNA is TGTGCCAGCAGTTTATCAAGGGCCAAATCCTACGAGCAGTACTTC. This gives the protein CASSLSRAKSYEQYF.

The rearrangement joins TRBV14 to TRBJ2-5, with 7 bases identical to TRBD1. J lost 5 bases, V lost 2 bases, and 11 bases had no gene match. CDR1 is SGHDN, CDR2 FVKESK, per germline. The CDR3 totals 16 residues. The CDR3 protein is CASSQPPRQGPETQYF. The CDR3 nucleotides are TGTGCCAGCAGCCAACCACCTCGACAGGGACCCGAGACCCAGTACTTC.

V is TRBV2 and J is TRBJ2-7; either TRBD1 or TRBD2 may supply D (5 bases each). The V and J ends lost 7 bases and 4 bases respectively, with 17 bases between them. Germline CDR1 reads SNHLY; CDR2 reads FYNNEI. This CDR3 region has 14 residues. DNA of the CDR3: TGTGCCAGCATGGAGCGGAGAGGGGATTACGAGCAGTACTTC. Protein: CASMERRGDYEQYF.

The chain carries TRBV10-3 and TRBJ2-1; the D is unclear. CDR1 ENHRY and CDR2 SYGVKD come from the germline V gene. V shed 7 bases and J shed 2 bases, with 12 bases lying between them. The CDR3 has 14 residues. CDR3 residues: CAIKLAAPYNEQFF. CDR3 bases: TGTGCCATCAAATTGGCAGCCCCCTACAATGAGCAGTTCTTC.